Shown below are 21 T cell receptor beta chains from a single sample sequenced in a study of T cell responses to AZD1222 COVID-19 vaccine. Here immunoSEQ multiplex PCR was the method, and the copy in TCRdb shows in-frame clones only, minus some. The repertoire holds some 100,000 clones, with 85% to 90% as singletons. The source was peripheral blood, collected on day 0 of AZD1222 vaccination. These receptors were taken from an adult in good health.

The chain couples TRBV5-5 to TRBJ2-7, with TRBD1 matching 7 bases. This CDR3 contains 15 residues. The V segment lost 2 bases and the J segment 7 bases; nucleotides outside the gene matches: 12. CDR1 and CDR2 from the germline V gene are SGHKS and YYEKEE (reference sequence). The CDR3 DNA sequence: TGTGCCAGCAGCTTCTTAGGTGACAGGGTGGTTGAGCAGTACTTC. The encoded protein is CASSFLGDRVVEQYF.

V gene TRBV29-1 combines with J gene TRBJ1-2; maybe TRBD1 (5 bases). Trimming cost V 5 bases and J 5 bases, with 15 bases left between them. CDR1 is SQVTM and CDR2 is ANQGSEA in the germline V gene. The CDR3 length is 13 residues. The CDR3 loop is CSVPPRGGYGYTF. In DNA form, the CDR3 reads TGCAGCGTTCCGCCTCGGGGGGGATATGGCTACACCTTC. Full variable domain (rest looked up from reference TRBV29-1 and TRBJ1-2): SAVISQKPSRDICQRGTSLTIQCQVDSQVTMMFWYRQQPGQSLTLIATANQGSEATYESGFVIDKFPISRPNLTFSTLTVSNMSPEDSSIYLCSVPPRGGYGYTFGSGTRLTVV.

The rearrangement uses TRBV4-3 and TRBJ2-1, with 7 bases matching TRBD1. V shed 3 bases and J 9 bases; nucleotides not matched to a gene: 8. CDR1 LGHNA and CDR2 YSLEER come from the germline V gene. CDR3 size: 14 residues. CDR3 residues: CASSQHRGWVEQFF. CDR3 sequence (DNA): TGCGCCAGCAGCCAGCACAGGGGATGGGTTGAGCAGTTCTTC.

V and J are TRBV5-1 and TRBJ2-7; D is undetermined. With 0 bases removed from V and 2 bases from J, the gap between germline ends came to 12 bases. Germline CDR1 SGHRS, CDR2 YFSETQ. The CDR3 sequence is 15 residues long. The CDR3 nucleotides read TGCGCCAGCAGCTTGGGCCTTAGGCTGACCTACGAGCAGTACTTC. This codes for CASSLGLRLTYEQYF. The whole variable domain, remainder taken from reference TRBV5-1 and TRBJ2-7, is KAGVTQTPRYLIKTRGQQVTLSCSPISGHRSVSWYQQTPGQGLQFLFEYFSETQRNKGNFPGRFSGRQFSNSRSEMNVSTLELGDSALYLCASSLGLRLTYEQYFGPGTRLTVT.

The J gene is TRBJ2-7, the V gene TRBV2, with D uncertain. From germline, CDR1 is SNHLY and CDR2 FYNNEI. V was shortened by 2 bases and J by 0 bases, with 11 bases between the two germline ends. The CDR3 has 15 amino acids. CDR3 sequence reads: CASSERLPSSYEQYF. DNA for the CDR3: TGTGCCAGCAGTGAAAGGCTTCCAAGCTCCTACGAGCAGTACTTC.

This clone was seen a handful of times. V is TRBV7-3 and J is TRBJ1-2, with a weak D call TRBD1 (5 bases). V was pared by 1 base and J by 11 bases, with 11 bases between. This CDR3 is 12 amino acids long. Germline V CDR1 and CDR2: SGHTA, FQGTGA. The CDR3 DNA is TGTGCCAGCAGCTTAATCCCAGGACAATACACCTTC. Its translation: CASSLIPGQYTF.

This clone came up once. The V and J genes are TRBV6-1 and TRBJ1-1; D not certain. V lost 1 base and J lost 0, with 18 bases in between. The CDR3 covers 18 residues. Germline V CDR1 and CDR2: MNHNS, SASEGT. The CDR3 DNA sequence: TGTGCCAGCAGTGAAGGGCGAACGATCGGTTTGGTGAACACTGAAGCTTTCTTT. This sequence encodes CASSEGRTIGLVNTEAFF.

The V and J genes are TRBV15 and TRBJ1-2, with 8 bases aligning to TRBD1. Germline V gene lookup returns CDR1 LNHNV and CDR2 YYDKDF (reference sequence). V lost 3 bases and J lost 6; bases outside the gene matches: 3. This CDR3 spans 13 amino acids. In nucleotides, the CDR3 is TGTGCCACCAGCAGGCAACAGGGGGATGGCTACACCTTC. Protein: CATSRQQGDGYTF.

This chain joins TRBV4-3 and TRBJ2-6; the D is unclear. With 1 base removed from V and 9 bases from J, the gap between germline ends came to 13 bases. The CDR3 is 15 residues long. Germline CDR1 is LGHNA and CDR2 is YSLEER. CDR3 loop: CASSQGWAARNVLTF. The CDR3 DNA is TGCGCCAGCAGCCAAGGTTGGGCAGCTCGCAACGTCCTGACTTTC.

The V call is TRBV6-1, the J call TRBJ2-1; possible D gene TRBD2, 6 bases. V gave up 0 bases and J gave up 16 bases, with 13 bases separating them. Germline lookup yields CDR1 MNHNS and CDR2 SASEGT. This CDR3 spans 12 amino acids. The DNA for the CDR3 is TGTGCCAGCAGTGAAGCTAACGGGGGTGTCTTCTTC. Protein product: CASSEANGGVFF.

V usage is TRBV7-9 and J usage is TRBJ1-5, with TRBD1 identical over 10 bases. V trimming: 1 base; J trimming: 7 bases; junction bases outside the gene matches: 10. Germline CDR1 reads SEHNR; CDR2 reads FQNEAQ (reference sequence). The length of the CDR3 is 17 residues. The CDR3 DNA reads as TGTGCCAGCAGCTTAGGAGCCGACAGGGGGCTGAACCAGCCCCAGCATTTT. This codes for CASSLGADRGLNQPQHF.

This rearrangement joins TRBV6-2 or TRBV6-3 to TRBJ1-1; unclear D gene. The CDR3 is 13 residues long. The V and J ends lost 2 bases and 6 bases respectively, with 10 bases between them. Per germline, CDR1 MNHEY and CDR2 SVGEGT. CDR3 sequence reads: CASSYMSLSEAFF. Here the CDR3 DNA reads TGTGCCAGCAGTTACATGAGTTTGTCTGAAGCTTTCTTT.

The chain links TRBV7-9 to TRBJ1-5; the match to TRBD1 covers 7 bases. The CDR3 spans 15 residues. V was clipped by 5 bases and J by 1 base; unmatched bases: 5. From germline, CDR1 is SEHNR and CDR2 FQNEAQ (reference sequence). In DNA form, the CDR3 reads TGTGCCAGCAGCGCGTGGGACAGCAGCAATCAGCCCCAGCATTTT. Its translation: CASSAWDSSNQPQHF.

The V and J genes are TRBV2 and TRBJ2-7, with a tentative D call TRBD2 (5 bases). This CDR3 spans 11 amino acids. The germline V gene has CDR1 SNHLY and CDR2 FYNNEI. V was cut by 8 bases and J by 6 bases, with 11 bases left in between. CDR3 nucleotides: TGTGCCAGCCTGAGTGGACTCGAGCAGTACTTC. Protein sequence: CASLSGLEQYF.

This rearrangement joins TRBV24-1 to TRBJ2-1; TRBD2 agrees at 7 bases. The germline V gene has CDR1 KGHDR and CDR2 SFDVKD. The CDR3 loop spans 15 amino acids. After removal of 4 bases from V and 1 base from J, the junction contained 3 bases not matched to a gene. The CDR3 nucleotides read TGTGCCACCAGTGACCGGACTAGGTCCTACAATGAGCAGTTCTTC. Its translation: CATSDRTRSYNEQFF.

V and J are TRBV4-1 and TRBJ1-3; D unresolved. CDR3 length: 16 residues. The V end was cut by 4 bases, the J end by 2 bases, with 15 bases between. In germline, CDR1 is MGHRA, CDR2 YSYEKL. The CDR3 here is CASSRAGRNAGNTIYF. The CDR3 DNA is TGCGCCAGCAGCCGAGCCGGGAGGAACGCTGGAAACACCATATATTTT.

V usage is TRBV7-2 and J usage is TRBJ2-1; the D gene is possibly TRBD1 (5 bases). From germline, CDR1 is SGHTA and CDR2 FQGNSA. This CDR3 is built from 14 residues. With 4 bases removed from V and 4 bases from J, the gap between germline ends came to 11 bases. The CDR3 loop reads CASSSRAAYNEQFF. The CDR3 DNA follows: TGTGCCAGCAGCTCCAGGGCGGCGTACAATGAGCAGTTCTTC.

The genes are TRBV19 and TRBJ1-2, with D maybe TRBD1 (5 bases). CDR1 and CDR2 from the germline V gene are LNHDA and SQIVND (reference sequence). The CDR3 sequence is 14 residues long. V was trimmed by 6 bases and J by 4 bases, leaving 15 bases between them. In DNA form, the CDR3 reads TGTGCCAGTAGCATCGACAGCTTCCCCTATGGCTACACCTTC. This gives the protein CASSIDSFPYGYTF.

Concerning this clone: Other DNA sequences from this sample encode an identical CDR3 as well. The genes are TRBV19 and TRBJ2-5; 7 bases map to TRBD2. CDR1 and CDR2 (germline): LNHDA, SQIVND (reference sequence). The CDR3 is 13 amino acids. J was trimmed by 5 bases and V by 7 bases; bases with no gene match: 7. CDR3 in amino acids: CASIGQGGETQYF. CDR3 bases: TGTGCCAGTATAGGGCAGGGAGGGGAGACCCAGTACTTC.

The chain recombines TRBV7-8 with TRBJ2-6; TRBD2 is a possible D gene (6 bases). Trimming stripped 0 bases from V and 0 bases from J, with 18 bases between. CDR1 SGHVS and CDR2 FQNEAQ come from the germline V gene. This CDR3 spans 20 amino acids. The CDR3 DNA reads as TGTGCCAGCAGCTTAGCGGGGACTTTATACGGGTACTCTGGGGCCAACGTCCTGACTTTC. Its translation: CASSLAGTLYGYSGANVLTF.

The chain recombines TRBV6-5 with TRBJ2-1; the match to TRBD1 covers 9 bases. The V gene end was trimmed by 6 bases and the J gene end by 3 bases; junction bases not matched to a gene: 6. The germline V gene has CDR1 MNHEY and CDR2 SVGAGI. This CDR3 spans 15 amino acids. The CDR3 sequence is CASRGRDRVYNEQFF. The CDR3 nucleotides read TGTGCCAGCAGGGGTCGGGACAGGGTCTACAATGAGCAGTTCTTC.